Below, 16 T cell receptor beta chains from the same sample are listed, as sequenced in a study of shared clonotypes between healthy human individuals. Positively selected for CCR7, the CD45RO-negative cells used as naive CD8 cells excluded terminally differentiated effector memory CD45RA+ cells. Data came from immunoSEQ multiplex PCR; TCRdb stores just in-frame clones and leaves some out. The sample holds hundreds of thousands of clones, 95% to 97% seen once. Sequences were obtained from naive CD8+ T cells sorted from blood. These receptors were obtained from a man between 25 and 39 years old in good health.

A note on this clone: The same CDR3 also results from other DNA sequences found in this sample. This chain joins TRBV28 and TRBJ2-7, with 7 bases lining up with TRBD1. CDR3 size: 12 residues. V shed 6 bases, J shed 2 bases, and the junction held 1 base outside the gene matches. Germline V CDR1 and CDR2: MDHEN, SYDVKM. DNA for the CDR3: TGTGCCAGCAGACAGGGGACCTACGAGCAGTACTTC. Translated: CASRQGTYEQYF.

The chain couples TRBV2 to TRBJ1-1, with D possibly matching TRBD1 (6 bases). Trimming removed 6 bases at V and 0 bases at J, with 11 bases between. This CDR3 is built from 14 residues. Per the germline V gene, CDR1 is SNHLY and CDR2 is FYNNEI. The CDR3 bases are TGTGCCAGCAGCAGGGACATTCTGAACACTGAAGCTTTCTTT. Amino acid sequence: CASSRDILNTEAFF. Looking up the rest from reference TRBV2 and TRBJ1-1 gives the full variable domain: EPEVTQTPSHQVTQMGQEVILRCVPISNHLYFYWYRQILGQKVEFLVSFYNNEISEKSEIFDDQFSVERPDGSNFTLKIRSTKLEDSAMYFCASSRDILNTEAFFGQGTRLTVV.

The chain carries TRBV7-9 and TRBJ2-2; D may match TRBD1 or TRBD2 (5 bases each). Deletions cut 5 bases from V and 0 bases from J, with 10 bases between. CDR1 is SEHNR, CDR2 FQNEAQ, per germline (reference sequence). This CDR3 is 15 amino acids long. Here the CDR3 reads CASSPGTANTGELFF. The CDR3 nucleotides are TGTGCCAGCAGCCCCGGGACCGCGAACACCGGGGAGCTGTTTTTT.

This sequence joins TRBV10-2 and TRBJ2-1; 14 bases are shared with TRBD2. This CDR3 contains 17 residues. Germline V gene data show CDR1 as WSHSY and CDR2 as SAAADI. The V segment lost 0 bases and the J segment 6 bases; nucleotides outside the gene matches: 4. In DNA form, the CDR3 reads TGCGCCAGCAGTGAGTCGAGGGGACTAGCGGGAGTCAATGAGCAGTTCTTC. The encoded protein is CASSESRGLAGVNEQFF.

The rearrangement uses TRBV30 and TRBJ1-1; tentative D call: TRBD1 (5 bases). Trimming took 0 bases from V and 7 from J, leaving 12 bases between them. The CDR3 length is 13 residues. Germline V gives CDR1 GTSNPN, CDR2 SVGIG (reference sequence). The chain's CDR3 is CAWSVRGRDEAFF. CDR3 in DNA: TGTGCCTGGAGTGTACGGGGACGCGATGAAGCTTTCTTT.

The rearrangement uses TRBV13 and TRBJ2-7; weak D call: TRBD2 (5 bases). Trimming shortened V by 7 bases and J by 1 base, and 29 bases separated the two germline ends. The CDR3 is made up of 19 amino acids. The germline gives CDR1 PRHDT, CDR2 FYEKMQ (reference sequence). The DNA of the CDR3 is TGTGCCAGCATCCGAAGGACCGGCGGGTCTAATGCCGGTTCCTACGAGCAGTACTTC. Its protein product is CASIRRTGGSNAGSYEQYF.

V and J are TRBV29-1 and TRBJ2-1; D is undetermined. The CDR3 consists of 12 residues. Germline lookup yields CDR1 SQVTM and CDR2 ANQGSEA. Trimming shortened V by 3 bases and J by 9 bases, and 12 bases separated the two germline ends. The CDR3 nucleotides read TGCAGCGTTGACACCCCGGGTCTTGAGCAGTTCTTC. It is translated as CSVDTPGLEQFF.

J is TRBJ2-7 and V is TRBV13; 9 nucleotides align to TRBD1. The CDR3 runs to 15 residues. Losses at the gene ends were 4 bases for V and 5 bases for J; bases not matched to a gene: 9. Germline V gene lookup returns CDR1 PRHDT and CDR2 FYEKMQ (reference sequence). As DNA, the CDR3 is TGTGCCAGCAGCTCAAAAAGGACAGGGGCCGACGAGCAGTACTTC. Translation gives CASSSKRTGADEQYF.

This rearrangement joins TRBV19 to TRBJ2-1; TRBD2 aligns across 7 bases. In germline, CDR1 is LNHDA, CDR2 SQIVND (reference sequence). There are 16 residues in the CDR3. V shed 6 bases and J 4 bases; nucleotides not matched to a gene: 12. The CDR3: CASSPKGTGGYNEQFF. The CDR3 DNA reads TGTGCCAGTAGCCCGAAAGGGACGGGGGGTTACAATGAGCAGTTCTTC.

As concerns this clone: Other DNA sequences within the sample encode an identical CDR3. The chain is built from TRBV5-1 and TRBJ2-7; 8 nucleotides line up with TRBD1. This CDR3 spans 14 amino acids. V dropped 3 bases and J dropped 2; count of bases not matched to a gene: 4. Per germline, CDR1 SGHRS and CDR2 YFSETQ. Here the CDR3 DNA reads TGCGCCAGCAGCTCAGGACAGGGTACCTACGAGCAGTACTTC. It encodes CASSSGQGTYEQYF. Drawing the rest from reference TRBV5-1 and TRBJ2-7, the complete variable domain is KAGVTQTPRYLIKTRGQQVTLSCSPISGHRSVSWYQQTPGQGLQFLFEYFSETQRNKGNFPGRFSGRQFSNSRSEMNVSTLELGDSALYLCASSSGQGTYEQYFGPGTRLTVT.

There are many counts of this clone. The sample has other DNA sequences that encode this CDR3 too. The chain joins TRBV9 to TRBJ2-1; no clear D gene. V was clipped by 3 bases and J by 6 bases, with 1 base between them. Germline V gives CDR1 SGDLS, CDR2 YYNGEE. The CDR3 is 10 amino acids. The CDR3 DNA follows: TGTGCCAGCAGCGGCAATGAGCAGTTCTTC. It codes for CASSGNEQFF.

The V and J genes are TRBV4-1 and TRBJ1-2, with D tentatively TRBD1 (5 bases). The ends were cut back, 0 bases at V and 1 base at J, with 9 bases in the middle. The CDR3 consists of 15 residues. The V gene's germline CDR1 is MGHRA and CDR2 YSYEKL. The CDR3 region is CASSQDWGLNYGYTF. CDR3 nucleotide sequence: TGCGCCAGCAGCCAAGATTGGGGACTTAACTATGGCTACACCTTC.

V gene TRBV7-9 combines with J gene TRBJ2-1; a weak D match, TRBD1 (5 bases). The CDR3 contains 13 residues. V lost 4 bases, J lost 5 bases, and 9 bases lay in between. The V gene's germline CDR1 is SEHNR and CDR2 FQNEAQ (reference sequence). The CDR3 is CASSWSDNNEQFF. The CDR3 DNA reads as TGTGCCAGCAGCTGGTCGGACAACAATGAGCAGTTCTTC. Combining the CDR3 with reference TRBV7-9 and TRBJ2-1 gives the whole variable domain DTGVSQNPRHKITKRGQNVTFRCDPISEHNRLYWYRQTLGQGPEFLTYFQNEAQLEKSRLLSDRFSAERPKGSFSTLEIQRTEQGDSAMYLCASSWSDNNEQFFGPGTRLTVL.

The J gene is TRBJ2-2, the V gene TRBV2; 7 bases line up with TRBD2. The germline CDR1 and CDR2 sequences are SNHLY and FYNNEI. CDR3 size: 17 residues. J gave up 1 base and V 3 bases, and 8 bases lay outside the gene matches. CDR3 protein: CASSEGREYVNTGELFF. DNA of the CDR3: TGTGCCAGCAGTGAGGGGAGGGAATATGTGAACACCGGGGAGCTGTTTTTT.

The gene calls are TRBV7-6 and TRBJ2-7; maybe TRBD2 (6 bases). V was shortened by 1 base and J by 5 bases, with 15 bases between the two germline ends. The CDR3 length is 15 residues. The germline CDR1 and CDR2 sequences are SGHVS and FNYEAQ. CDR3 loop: CASSLGERAPHEQYF. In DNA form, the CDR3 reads TGTGCCAGCAGCTTAGGAGAGCGGGCCCCCCACGAGCAGTACTTC.

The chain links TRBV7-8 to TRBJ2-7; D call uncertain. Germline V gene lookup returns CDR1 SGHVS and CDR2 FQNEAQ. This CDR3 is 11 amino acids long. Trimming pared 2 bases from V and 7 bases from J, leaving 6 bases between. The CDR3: CASSLTWEQYF. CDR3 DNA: TGTGCCAGCAGCTTAACGTGGGAGCAGTACTTC. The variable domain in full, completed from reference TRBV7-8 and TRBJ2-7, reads GAGVSQSPRYKVAKRGQDVALRCDPISGHVSLFWYQQALGQGPEFLTYFQNEAQLDKSGLPSDRFFAERPEGSVSTLKIQRTQQEDSAVYLCASSLTWEQYFGPGTRLTVT.